A selection of T cell receptor beta chains follows, all from one sample in a study of T cells in Graves' hyperthyroidism and ophthalmopathy. TCRdb ran MiXCR on the multiplex PCR reads and lists one entry per CDR3 protein. The profile covers hundreds of thousands of distinct CDR3 sequences, with approximately 16% appearing a single time and 18% taken by the ten largest. What was sequenced was blood. Receptor source: a woman under 30 with Graves' hyperthyroidism. Both conserved end residues are part of each CDR3. A D gene is named only where the DNA matches it firmly. The size of a clone is reported for some rows only, either as once, few or many, or as a class for expanded clones.

D: -
V: TRBV11-1
size: many
J: TRBJ2-5
DNA: TGTGCCAGCAGCTTAGATGACACGTACCAAGAGACCCAGTACTTC
CDR3: CASSLDDTYQETQYF

D: TRBD1
V: TRBV29-1
size: -
J: TRBJ1-5
DNA: TGCAGCGTGGTCCCGACAGGGGTGGATCAGCCCCAGCATTTT
CDR3: CSVVPTGVDQPQHF

D: TRBD1
V: TRBV15
size: -
J: TRBJ2-1
DNA: TGTGCCACCACGGGACAGGGCGGTGGGCGGCAGTTCTTC
CDR3: CATTGQGGGRQFF

D: TRBD2
V: TRBV5-1
size: -
J: TRBJ2-5
DNA: TGCGCCACTTCAGGACTAGCGGGCCTTCAAGAGACCCAGTACTTC
CDR3: CATSGLAGLQETQYF

D: -
V: TRBV4-3
size: few
J: TRBJ2-7
DNA: TGCGCCAGCAGCCAAGATCGTTTAGTAGGGCGGTCCTACGAGCAGTACTTC
CDR3: CASSQDRLVGRSYEQYF

D: -
V: TRBV29-1
size: many
J: TRBJ1-4
DNA: TGCAGCGTTGCTGGGGAGGGGGCAACTAATGAAAAACTGTTTTTT
CDR3: CSVAGEGATNEKLFF

D: -
V: TRBV18
size: -
J: TRBJ2-1
DNA: TGTGCCAGCTCACCACCCAGGACCATTCACAATGAGCAGTTCTTC
CDR3: CASSPPRTIHNEQFF

D: TRBD1
V: TRBV10-2
size: many
J: TRBJ1-2
DNA: TGCGCCAGCAGTGAGCGATCGGGGCAGGGGGCCGATGGCTACACCTTC
CDR3: CASSERSGQGADGYTF

D: -
V: TRBV9
size: -
J: TRBJ2-7
DNA: TGTGCCAGCAGCGTTCGACAGGATTCTTACGAGCAGTACTTC
CDR3: CASSVRQDSYEQYF

D: TRBD2
V: TRBV20-1
size: -
J: TRBJ2-1
DNA: TGCAGTGCATGCCCCGACCCAGCGGGAGTTAATGAGCAGTTCTTC
CDR3: CSACPDPAGVNEQFF

D: TRBD2
V: TRBV3-1
size: -
J: TRBJ2-2
DNA: TGTGCCAGCAGCCAAAAGACTAGCGGGATCGGCACCGGGGAGCTGTTTTTT
CDR3: CASSQKTSGIGTGELFF

D: -
V: TRBV7-9
size: many
J: TRBJ2-4
DNA: TGTGCCAGCAGCTCCTGGACGGGCTGGGGTATTCAGTACTTC
CDR3: CASSSWTGWGIQYF

D: -
V: TRBV3-1
size: many
J: TRBJ2-3
DNA: TGTGCCAGCAGCCAAGACTGGAGCGCGAGCACAGATACGCAGTATTTT
CDR3: CASSQDWSASTDTQYF

D: -
V: TRBV7-2
size: many
J: TRBJ1-2
DNA: TGTGCCAGCAGCTTAAGGGAAAGGGTAAACTATGGCTACACCTTC
CDR3: CASSLRERVNYGYTF

D: TRBD1
V: TRBV20-1
size: many
J: TRBJ2-4
DNA: TGCAGTGCCCCGGACAGGGGGAACATTCAGTACTTC
CDR3: CSAPDRGNIQYF

D: TRBD1
V: TRBV19
size: -
J: TRBJ2-1
DNA: TGTGCCAGTAGTATCGGCCAGGGGGCACTCCATGAGCAGTTCTTC
CDR3: CASSIGQGALHEQFF

D: -
V: TRBV3-1
size: few
J: TRBJ2-3
DNA: TGTGCCAGCAGCCGGGACTTGGGCACAGATACGCAGTATTTT
CDR3: CASSRDLGTDTQYF

D: -
V: TRBV12-3/TRBV12-4
size: few
J: TRBJ1-5
DNA: TGTGCCAGCAGTTTACTCGTCAGGGCGGGACAGCCCCAGCATTTT
CDR3: CASSLLVRAGQPQHF

D: -
V: TRBV20-1
size: few
J: TRBJ2-2
DNA: TGCAGTGCTTTTTCCTCGCACCGGAACACCGGGGAGCTGTTTTTT
CDR3: CSAFSSHRNTGELFF

D: TRBD2
V: TRBV4-2
size: -
J: TRBJ2-7
DNA: TGTGCCAGCAGCCTTACTAGCGGTGAACCCTACGAGCAGTACTTC
CDR3: CASSLTSGEPYEQYF

D: TRBD1
V: TRBV28
size: -
J: TRBJ1-4
DNA: TGTGCCAGCAGACCATATCGAGGGACAGGGAATGAAAAACTGTTTTTT
CDR3: CASRPYRGTGNEKLFF

D: -
V: TRBV20-1
size: many
J: TRBJ2-5
DNA: TGCAGTGCTAGAGTAGGGGCTCAAGAGACCCAGTACTTC
CDR3: CSARVGAQETQYF

D: TRBD2
V: TRBV7-8
size: many
J: TRBJ2-1
DNA: TGTGCCAGCAGCCCACCACGGAATAGCGGGGGGTTCAGCTCCTACAATGAGCAGTTCTTC
CDR3: CASSPPRNSGGFSSYNEQFF

D: -
V: TRBV5-1
size: few
J: TRBJ2-1
DNA: TGCGCCAGCAGGGGGGCGGGAAAGAGCAATGAGCAGTTCTTC
CDR3: CASRGAGKSNEQFF

D: -
V: TRBV4-2
size: -
J: TRBJ2-1
DNA: TGTGCCAGCAGCCAAGAGATCGCGGGAAGCTCCTACAATGAGCAGTTCTTC
CDR3: CASSQEIAGSSYNEQFF

D: TRBD1
V: TRBV6-1
size: few
J: TRBJ2-3
DNA: TGTGCCAGCAGTGAACTAAGGACAGGGCTATCCACAGATACGCAGTATTTT
CDR3: CASSELRTGLSTDTQYF